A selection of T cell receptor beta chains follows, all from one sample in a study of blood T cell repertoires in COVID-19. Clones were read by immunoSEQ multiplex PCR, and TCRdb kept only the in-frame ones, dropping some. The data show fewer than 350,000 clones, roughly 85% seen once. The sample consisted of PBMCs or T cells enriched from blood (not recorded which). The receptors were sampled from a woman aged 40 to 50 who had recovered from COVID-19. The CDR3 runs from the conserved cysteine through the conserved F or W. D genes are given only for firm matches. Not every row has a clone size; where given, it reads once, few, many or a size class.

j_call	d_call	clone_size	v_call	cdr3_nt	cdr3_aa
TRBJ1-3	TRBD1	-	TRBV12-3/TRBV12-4	TGTGCCAGCAGTAGACAGGGTGCAAACACCATATATTTT	CASSRQGANTIYF
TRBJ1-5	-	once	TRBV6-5	TGTGCCAGCAGTTTCCAGGGCAATCAGCCCCAGCATTTT	CASSFQGNQPQHF
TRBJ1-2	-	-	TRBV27	TGTGCCAGCAGTTTTCAGGGAACTAACTATGGCTACACCTTC	CASSFQGTNYGYTF
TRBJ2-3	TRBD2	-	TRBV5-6	TGTGCCAGCAGCCCTAGCGGTACGAGCACAGATACGCAGTATTTT	CASSPSGTSTDTQYF
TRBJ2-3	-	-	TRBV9	TGTGCCAGCAGCGTAGGGAGAGATACGCAGTATTTT	CASSVGRDTQYF
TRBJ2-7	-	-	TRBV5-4	TGTGCCAGCAGCTTGGCCTCGGGACTCTCCTACGAGCAGTACTTC	CASSLASGLSYEQYF
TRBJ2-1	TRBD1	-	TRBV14	TGTGCCAGCAGCCAAGATTCGTTCGAGCGGTGGAACAGGGGATACAATGAGCAGTTCTTC	CASSQDSFERWNRGYNEQFF
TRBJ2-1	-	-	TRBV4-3	TGCGCCAGCAGCCGCGGGATTAGCGGATACAATGAGCAGTTCTTC	CASSRGISGYNEQFF
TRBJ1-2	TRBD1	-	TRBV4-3	TGCGCCAGCAGCCAGACCCAGGGGGTAGCTAACTATGGCTACACCTTC	CASSQTQGVANYGYTF
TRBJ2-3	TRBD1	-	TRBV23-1	TGCGCCAGCAGTCCCCGGACAGGGGCTGGGGATACGCAGTATTTT	CASSPRTGAGDTQYF
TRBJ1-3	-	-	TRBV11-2	TGTGCCAGCAGCTCTAACCCCGCCGCGGGCACCATATATTTT	CASSSNPAAGTIYF
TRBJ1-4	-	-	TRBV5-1	TGCGCCAGCAGCTTCGGACTGGGTGCAACTAATGAAAAACTGTTTTTT	CASSFGLGATNEKLFF
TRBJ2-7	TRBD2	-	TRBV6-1	TGTGCCAGCAGTGAAATGGCTAGCGGGAGGTACGAGCAGTACTTC	CASSEMASGRYEQYF
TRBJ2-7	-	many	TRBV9	TGTGCCAGCAGCCCACCAGGCAGTACCTACGAGCAGTACTTC	CASSPPGSTYEQYF
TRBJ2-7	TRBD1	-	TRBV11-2	TGTGCCAGCAGCAATCGACAGGGACCGTACGAGCAGTACTTC	CASSNRQGPYEQYF
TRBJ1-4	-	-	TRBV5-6	TGTGCCAGCAGCCTACTTGTTGGAGAGACTAATGAAAAACTGTTTTTT	CASSLLVGETNEKLFF
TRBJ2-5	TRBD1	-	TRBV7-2	TGTGCCAGCAGCTCGCCAGGACAGGGTGGAAAGACCCAGTACTTC	CASSSPGQGGKTQYF
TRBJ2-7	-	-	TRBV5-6	TGTGCCAGCAGCTTGTTTGGACAGCGGACCTCCTACGAGCAGTACTTC	CASSLFGQRTSYEQYF
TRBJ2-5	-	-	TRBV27	TGTGCCAGCAGTTACGGGGATTCCCAAGAGACCCAGTACTTC	CASSYGDSQETQYF
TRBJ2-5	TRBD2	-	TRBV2	TGTGCCAGCAGTGCTGAGTTGCGGGAGGCCCAGTACTTC	CASSAELREAQYF
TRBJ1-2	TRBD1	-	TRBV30	TGTGCCTGGAGTGGACAGGGACTCTATGGCTACACCTTC	CAWSGQGLYGYTF
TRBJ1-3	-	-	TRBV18	TGTGCCAGCTCACCCCAGGTTTCACAAAACACCATATATTTT	CASSPQVSQNTIYF
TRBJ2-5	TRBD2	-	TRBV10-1	TGCGCCAGCAGTAGGAGCGGGAGAGAGACCCAGTACTTC	CASSRSGRETQYF
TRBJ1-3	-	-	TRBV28	TGTGCCAGCAGTTTTGAGCGCCGCCGGTCTGGAAACACCATATATTTT	CASSFERRRSGNTIYF
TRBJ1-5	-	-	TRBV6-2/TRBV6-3	TGTGCCAGCAGTTACGAGGGCCTAAGGCCCCAGCATTTT	CASSYEGLRPQHF
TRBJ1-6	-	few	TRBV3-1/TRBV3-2	TGTGCCAGCAGCCAAGATCGGCAGGCGAGCTCCTATAATTCACCCCTCCACTTT	CASSQDRQASSYNSPLHF
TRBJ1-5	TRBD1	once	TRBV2	TGTGCCAGCTCGACAGGGGGAGGCAATCAGCCCCAGCATTTT	CASSTGGGNQPQHF
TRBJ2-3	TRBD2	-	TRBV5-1	TGCGCCAGCAGCTCCCTTGCGGGAGTCCGGGATACGCAGTATTTT	CASSSLAGVRDTQYF
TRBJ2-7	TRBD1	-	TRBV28	TGTGCCAGCAGTCAAACCGGGACAGGGATCCACGAGCAGTACTTC	CASSQTGTGIHEQYF
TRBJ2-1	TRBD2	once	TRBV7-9	TGTGCCAGCACCAGAACGGGGTTAGCGGGAGATTCTGATGAGCAGTTCTTC	CASTRTGLAGDSDEQFF
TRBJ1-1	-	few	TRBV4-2	TGTGCCAGCAGCCCCCTGGCTGGTGGAGCTTTCTTT	CASSPLAGGAFF
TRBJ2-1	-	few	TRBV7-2	TGTGCCAGCAGGTTAGGGGGAGTCTACAATGAGCAGTTCTTC	CASRLGGVYNEQFF
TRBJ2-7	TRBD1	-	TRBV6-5	TGTGCCAGCGGTCAGGGGGCGCCGGGCTACGAGCAGTACTTC	CASGQGAPGYEQYF
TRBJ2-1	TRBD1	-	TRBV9	TGTGCCAGCAGCGCCCCGGGACAGCCTGACAATGAGCAGTTCTTC	CASSAPGQPDNEQFF
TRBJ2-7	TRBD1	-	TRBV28	TGTGCCAGCAGTTTAGGGACAGGGACCCCCTACGAGCAGTACTTC	CASSLGTGTPYEQYF
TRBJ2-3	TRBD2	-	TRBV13	TGTGCCAGCAGCTTCGCCAGCGGGGGGGGTTATACGCAGTATTTT	CASSFASGGGYTQYF
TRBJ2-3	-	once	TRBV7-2	TGTGCCAGCAGCTTAGGGACACACACAGATACGCAGTATTTT	CASSLGTHTDTQYF
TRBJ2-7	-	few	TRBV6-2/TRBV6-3	TGTGCCAGCAGTTACGAGACTAGCTCCTACGAGCAGTACTTC	CASSYETSSYEQYF
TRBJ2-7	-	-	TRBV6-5	TGTGCCAGCAGAAGGACAGATACCTACGAGCAGTACTTC	CASRRTDTYEQYF
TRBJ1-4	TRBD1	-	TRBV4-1	TGCGCCAGCAGCCAACCCGGGACAGCTAATGAAAAACTGTTTTTT	CASSQPGTANEKLFF
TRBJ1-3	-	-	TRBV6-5	TGTGCCAGCAGCCTTGGTGGAGGCTCTGGAAACACCATATATTTT	CASSLGGGSGNTIYF
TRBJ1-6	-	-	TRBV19	TGTGCCAGTAGGAGACAGGACTATAATTCACCCCTCCACTTT	CASRRQDYNSPLHF
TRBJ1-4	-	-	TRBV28	TGTGCCAGCAGTCGCCAGGGGTTCATTGGTGAAAAACTGTTTTTT	CASSRQGFIGEKLFF
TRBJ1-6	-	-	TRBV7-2	TGTGCCAGCAGCCCTCAAGGGGGGGGAGGCTATAATTCACCCCTCCACTTT	CASSPQGGGGYNSPLHF
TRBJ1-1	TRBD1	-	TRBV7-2	TGTGCCAGCAGCTTAACAGGGGTCGGAACTGAAGCTTTCTTT	CASSLTGVGTEAFF
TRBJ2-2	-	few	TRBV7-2	TGTGCCAGCAGGTCAAACTCCGGGACAAGAAACACCGGGGAGCTGTTTTTT	CASRSNSGTRNTGELFF
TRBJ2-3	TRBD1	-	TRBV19	TGTGCCAGTAGTAGGGACACAGGGGCGGTAGATACGCAGTATTTT	CASSRDTGAVDTQYF
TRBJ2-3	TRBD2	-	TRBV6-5	TGTGCCAGCAGCTCAGGACTAGCGGGGTGGGATACGCAGTATTTT	CASSSGLAGWDTQYF
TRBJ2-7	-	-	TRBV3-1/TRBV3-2	TGTGCCAGCAGCCGACAGAACTACGAGCAGTACTTC	CASSRQNYEQYF
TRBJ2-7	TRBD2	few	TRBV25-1	TGTGCCAGCAGACCGGGACTAGACGACGAGCAGTACTTC	CASRPGLDDEQYF
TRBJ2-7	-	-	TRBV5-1	TGCGCCAGCAGCTTGATAGGCGGAAACTACGAGCAGTACTTC	CASSLIGGNYEQYF
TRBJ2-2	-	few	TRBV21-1	TGTGCCAGCAGCAAAGTGGACAGGGGTTGGAACACCGGGGAGCTGTTTTTT	CASSKVDRGWNTGELFF
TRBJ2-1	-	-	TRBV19	TGTGCCAGTAGTATTCTGGGAGCTAAGCAGTTCTTC	CASSILGAKQFF
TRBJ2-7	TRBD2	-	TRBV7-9	TGTGCCAGCAGCTCCCGGGGGGAGGGCTACGAGCAGTACTTC	CASSSRGEGYEQYF
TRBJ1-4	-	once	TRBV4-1	TGCGCCAGCAGCCAAAACAGTGCCGATGAAAAACTGTTTTTT	CASSQNSADEKLFF
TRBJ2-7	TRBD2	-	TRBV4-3	TGCGCCAGCAGCCAAGGTTTTAGCGGGAGTGTTTATATCTACGAGCAGTACTTC	CASSQGFSGSVYIYEQYF
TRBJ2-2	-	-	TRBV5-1	TGCGCCAGCAGCGTTCAGGGGTCTACGAACACCGGGGAGCTGTTTTTT	CASSVQGSTNTGELFF
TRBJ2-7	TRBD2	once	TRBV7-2	TGTGCCAGCAGCCTAGCGGGAGGTTCCCGTTGGGAGCAGTACTTC	CASSLAGGSRWEQYF
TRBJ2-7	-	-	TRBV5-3	TGTGCCAGAAGCCCCCAGGGTGGGCAGTACTTC	CARSPQGGQYF